The following is a TCR beta chain sequence with its context. The antigen this receptor binds is unknown. No quality values exist for individual bases; no much larger clone is one base distant. One collaborating source in Seattle enrolled patients while the patients were actively infected and followed the patients over time throughout the course of disease. The collaborating institutions used their own protocols to collect whole blood in K2EDTA tubes. For TCRbeta analysis, collaborators shipped samples in one of three forms: frozen whole blood, isolated PBMCs, or DNA extracted from either of those sample types. V drops 3 bases and J drops 3 bases, leaving 15 bases in between. Measured from the cysteine to the phenylalanine, the CDR3 is 15 residues long. Solely the CDR3 DNA is kept, with 45 bases framed from the first base. Taken from the germline V gene (reference sequence), the CDR1 and CDR2 loops are LNHNV and YYDKDF.

TCRbeta CDR3 regions were amplified from genomic DNA by means of the immunoSEQ Assay, a bias-controlled multiplex PCR. The published analysis was carried out like this. The number of nucleated cells in each sample was estimated by amplification of reference gene primers within the assay. To quantify the absolute abundance of each unique TCRbeta CDR3 rearrangement, sequence reads were collapsed and filtered. For each sample, productive Simpson clonality was calculated by taking the square root of Simpson's diversity index across productive rearrangements. TCRdb's version of the immuneACCESS table is confined to in-frame rearrangements and falls short of the full clone set. An unresolved V gene accounts for under half of the shortfall where checked; the remainder is of unknown origin. V and J calls plus clone size are reproduced from that table; the DNA served to infer D and trimming. For this sample the table gives around 260,000 clones, of which approximately 91% were detected only once. The ten largest clonotypes hold approximately 2.1% of the sample.

These data belong to a study of blood T cell repertoires in COVID-19 (dated by TCRdb to the early 2020s). As for the study more broadly: Samples from collaborators originated in the United States, Italy and Spain and spanned both the acute and convalescent phases of COVID-19. The prospective study material was composed of cDNA or gDNA derived from T cells, B-cell-depleted T cells, or PBMCs. The dataset comprised deeply sampled blood TCRbeta repertoires from subjects exposed to, actively infected with, or recovered from COVID-19. The repertoires were released in a freely available public database meant as a resource for research on the immune response to SARS-CoV-2. Samples were obtained from the ongoing ImmuneRACE study (first 160 participants) and from 1,200 or so subjects provided by 6 global collaborators. A de-identified subject ID, COVID-19 status, age in years and sex were almost always included in the sample metadata. Where available, HLA class I and class II types were taken from metadata supplied by the sample provider and were not determined by assay-based typing.

What the work shows at the level of the full study, not this receptor alone: The amount of clinical and demographic metadata varied by source and participant and was provided uncurated.

The receptor chain draws on TRBV15 and TRBJ2-7, and TRBD1 may be the D gene, going by 6 matching bases. The receptor was isolated from a woman between 25 and 40 years old with COVID-19, enrolled during active disease. Sequencing input: peripheral blood. CDR3 protein: CATSSGSGQIYEQYF. The DNA sequence is TGTGCCACCAGCAGTGGGAGTGGACAGATCTACGAGCAGTACTTC.